The present T cell receptor beta chain was sequenced within a study of blood T cell repertoires in COVID-19. Libraries were prepared by immunoSEQ multiplex PCR; TCRdb keeps only in-frame clonotypes and omits some of them. Of hundreds of thousands of clones listed, approximately 84% were seen once; the top ten hold about 1.9%. Germline V gives CDR1 MDHEN, CDR2 SYDVKM. Trimming removed 6 bases from V and 3 bases from J; junction bases left unmatched: 6. The CDR3 consists of 15 residues. This chain joins TRBV28 and TRBJ1-4, with TRBD1 matching over 8 bases. The source is a woman older than 75 with acute or convalescent COVID-19. Sequenced material: peripheral blood. The CDR3 here is CASRGTGGPNEKLFF. CDR3 coding DNA: TGTGCCAGCAGGGGCACAGGGGGGCCTAATGAAAAACTGTTTTTT. Full variable domain (remainder filled in from reference TRBV28 and TRBJ1-4): DVKVTQSSRYLVKRTGEKVFLECVQDMDHENMFWYRQDPGLGLRLIYFSYDVKMKEKGDIPEGYSVSREKKERFSLILESASTNQTSMYLCASRGTGGPNEKLFFGSGTQLSVL.